What follows are 25 T cell receptor beta chains derived from one specimen sequenced in a study of blood T cell repertoires in COVID-19. Sequencing used immunoSEQ multiplex PCR; TCRdb keeps in-frame clones, though not all of them. The sample lists fewer than 85,000 clones; about 90% were seen once. The sample consisted of peripheral blood. The receptors stem from a man aged 50 to 59 with active COVID-19.

The chain combines TRBV6-2 or TRBV6-3 with TRBJ1-1; D remains ambiguous. Germline CDR1 reads MNHEY; CDR2 reads SVGEGT. The V gene lost 0 bases and the J gene lost 1 base, with 3 bases spanning the gap. The CDR3 spans 13 residues. As DNA, the CDR3 is TGTGCCAGCAGTTACTCCCAGAACACTGAAGCTTTCTTT. Protein sequence: CASSYSQNTEAFF.

The chain joins TRBV4-1 to TRBJ2-7; 8 bases fit TRBD2. Germline V CDR1 and CDR2: MGHRA, YSYEKL. V shed 1 base, J shed 0 bases, and the junction held 5 bases outside the gene matches. The CDR3 length is 16 residues. This CDR3 is CASSQVLAGLSYEQYF. Written as DNA, the CDR3 is TGCGCCAGCAGCCAAGTGCTAGCGGGCCTCTCCTACGAGCAGTACTTC.

V and J are TRBV29-1 and TRBJ2-1, with TRBD2 identical over 15 bases. V shed 2 bases, J shed 7 bases, and the junction held 6 bases outside the gene matches. Germline V gene data show CDR1 as SQVTM and CDR2 as ANQGSEA. The CDR3 is 16 amino acids. The CDR3: CSVESGLAGGLNEQFF. The CDR3 DNA sequence: TGCAGCGTTGAATCGGGACTAGCGGGGGGCCTTAATGAGCAGTTCTTC.

A single count supports this clone. The chain couples TRBV5-5 to TRBJ1-4, with D possibly matching TRBD1 (6 bases). With 4 bases removed from V and 8 bases from J, the gap between germline ends came to 15 bases. The CDR3 runs 14 residues. Germline-derived CDR1 and CDR2 are SGHKS and YYEKEE (reference sequence). CDR3 residues: CASSLNRAGEKLFF. In DNA form, the CDR3 reads TGTGCCAGCAGCCTCAACAGGGCCGGCGAAAAACTGTTTTTT. Supplemented by reference TRBV5-5 and TRBJ1-4, the full variable domain reads DAGVTQSPTHLIKTRGQQVTLRCSPISGHKSVSWYQQVLGQGPQFIFQYYEKEERGRGNFPDRFSARQFPNYSSELNVNALLLGDSALYLCASSLNRAGEKLFFGSGTQLSVL.

The genes are TRBV5-4 and TRBJ2-5, with 11 positions matching TRBD1. The CDR3 runs 14 residues. Germline V gene data show CDR1 as SGHNT and CDR2 as YYREEE (reference sequence). The J segment lost 5 bases and the V segment lost 4 bases, leaving 4 bases of the junction unmatched. CDR3 in amino acids: CASSRTGGRETQYF. CDR3 DNA: TGTGCCAGCAGCCGGACAGGGGGCCGGGAGACCCAGTACTTC.

The rearrangement links TRBV19 to TRBJ1-5; no clear D. V gave up 1 base and J gave up 4 bases, with 2 bases separating them. Germline loops: CDR1 LNHDA, CDR2 SQIVND (reference sequence). The CDR3 runs to 12 residues. The CDR3 nucleotides are TGTGCCAGTAGTATAGCAAATCAGCCCCAGCATTTT. It specifies CASSIANQPQHF.

The rearrangement joins TRBV11-1 to TRBJ1-1; D gene unclear. The V gene's germline CDR1 is SGHAT and CDR2 FQDESV (reference sequence). The length of the CDR3 is 15 residues. Trimming removed 3 bases at V and 1 base at J, with 12 bases between. Here the CDR3 reads CASSFRRVTNTEAFF. CDR3 DNA sequence: TGTGCCAGCAGCTTTAGGAGGGTAACGAACACTGAAGCTTTCTTT.

The chain recombines TRBV5-1 with TRBJ2-1; D might be TRBD2 (7 bases). The germline V and J ends were trimmed by 0 bases and 7 bases, with 14 bases remaining between them. Germline assignment: CDR1 SGHRS and CDR2 YFSETQ. The CDR3 runs to 15 residues. The CDR3 DNA reads as TGCGCCAGCAGCTTGGCGCGGGGGCCGCAGAATGAGCAGTTCTTC. Translating it yields CASSLARGPQNEQFF.

The CDR3 DNA follows: TGTGCCAGCAGCACTAGCGGGGGGCTCGACGAGCAGTACTTC. Translating it yields CASSTSGGLDEQYF. V gene TRBV6-2 or TRBV6-3 combines with J gene TRBJ2-7, with TRBD2 matching 12 bases. V dropped 6 bases and J dropped 5; count of bases not matched to a gene: 5. The CDR3 is 14 residues long. Germline V lookup: CDR1 MNHEY, CDR2 SVGEGT.

This chain uses TRBV18 with TRBJ2-3; 8 bases match TRBD2. V shed 1 base and J 4 bases; nucleotides not matched to a gene: 4. Germline V lookup: CDR1 KGHSH, CDR2 LQKENI. CDR3 size: 15 residues. The CDR3 is CASSPRTSIPDTQYF. The CDR3 DNA reads as TGTGCCAGCTCACCACGGACTAGCATTCCAGATACGCAGTATTTT.

The chain uses TRBV11-3 and TRBJ2-3; 7 nucleotides align to TRBD1. CDR1 and CDR2 from the germline V gene are SGHNT and YENEEA. The CDR3 is made up of 14 amino acids. The ends lost 6 bases at V and 1 base at J; junction bases unmatched: 4. CDR3 in DNA: TGTGCCAGCAGTCCCGGGACAGGCACAGATACGCAGTATTTT. It codes for CASSPGTGTDTQYF.

The chain joins TRBV2 to TRBJ2-2; 11 bases agree with TRBD1. Looked up from germline, CDR1 is SNHLY and CDR2 is FYNNEI. The CDR3 contains 15 residues. V lost 9 bases, J lost 5 bases, and 8 bases stayed unmatched. In nucleotides, the CDR3 is TGTGCCAGGGTCGGGACAGGGGGGATGACCGGGGAGCTGTTTTTT. It translates to CARVGTGGMTGELFF. The full variable domain, in which reference TRBV2 and TRBJ2-2 provide the parts outside the CDR3, is EPEVTQTPSHQVTQMGQEVILRCVPISNHLYFYWYRQILGQKVEFLVSFYNNEISEKSEIFDDQFSVERPDGSNFTLKIRSTKLEDSAMYFCARVGTGGMTGELFFGEGSRLTVL.

The chain has TRBV18 and TRBJ1-2; D not certain. Germline-derived CDR1 and CDR2 are KGHSH and LQKENI. V lost 2 bases and J lost 6, with 7 bases in between. The CDR3 is made up of 12 amino acids. Written as DNA, the CDR3 is TGTGCCAGCTCACCAGGAGGGAATGGCTACACCTTC. This gives the protein CASSPGGNGYTF.

This CDR3 reads CASSVSPGLAGGQGVSTDTQYF. The CDR3 DNA is TGTGCCAGCAGCGTTTCTCCAGGACTAGCGGGGGGGCAAGGAGTGAGCACAGATACGCAGTATTTT. The rearrangement uses TRBV9 and TRBJ2-3; TRBD2 aligns across 15 bases. V was pared by 2 bases and J by 0 bases, with 16 bases of the junction left unmatched. The CDR3 is made up of 22 amino acids. Germline CDR1 is SGDLS and CDR2 is YYNGEE.

In DNA, the CDR3 is TGTGCCACCAGCCCAGGGACAGGGCCTGGCTACACCTTC. The encoded protein is CATSPGTGPGYTF. The chain uses TRBV15 and TRBJ1-2; 9 bases are a match to TRBD1. There are 13 residues in the CDR3. Trimming at V came to 5 bases and at J to 7 bases, leaving 5 bases not matched to a gene. Germline values: CDR1 LNHNV, CDR2 YYDKDF (reference sequence).

This clone was recorded only once. The CDR3 DNA sequence: TGCGCCAGCAGCTTGGGCGGAGAAAAACTGTTTTTT. It translates to CASSLGGEKLFF. V and J are TRBV5-1 and TRBJ1-4; no reliable D call. CDR3 length equals 12 residues. Trimming shortened V by 0 bases and J by 8 bases, and 5 bases separated the two germline ends. The germline CDR1 and CDR2 sequences are SGHRS and YFSETQ.

This chain uses TRBV18 with TRBJ1-6; TRBD1 aligns across 7 bases. The CDR3 has 15 amino acids. Germline loops: CDR1 KGHSH, CDR2 LQKENI. J gave up 10 bases and V 8 bases, and 14 bases lay outside the gene matches. The CDR3 nucleotides read TGTGCCAGCGGATCCACAGGGGTAAGGCGATCACCCCTCCACTTT. Residues: CASGSTGVRRSPLHF. Combining the CDR3 with reference TRBV18 and TRBJ1-6 gives the whole variable domain NAGVMQNPRHLVRRRGQEARLRCSPMKGHSHVYWYRQLPEEGLKFMVYLQKENIIDESGMPKERFSAEFPKEGPSILRIQQVVRGDSAAYFCASGSTGVRRSPLHFGNGTRLTVT.

J is TRBJ2-7 and V is TRBV20-1; 9 nucleotides line up with TRBD2. The ends lost 3 bases at V and 0 bases at J; junction bases unmatched: 12. The CDR3 contains 17 residues. The germline CDR1 and CDR2 sequences are DFQATT and SNEGSKA (reference sequence). The CDR3 is CSASLFAGSGSSYEQYF. CDR3 bases: TGCAGTGCTAGTCTATTTGCGGGTAGCGGGAGCTCCTACGAGCAGTACTTC.

The V and J genes are TRBV28 and TRBJ1-1, with D hard to call. V shed 8 bases and J shed 7 bases, with 17 bases lying between them. The CDR3 covers 13 residues. Germline assignment: CDR1 MDHEN and CDR2 SYDVKM. The chain's CDR3 is CASVPRYPSEAFF. Here the CDR3 DNA reads TGTGCCAGCGTCCCCCGATACCCCAGTGAAGCTTTCTTT.

The genes are TRBV28 and TRBJ1-1; no firm D call. CDR3 length: 13 residues. Deletions cut 7 bases from V and 3 bases from J, with 12 bases between. Germline loops: CDR1 MDHEN, CDR2 SYDVKM. The CDR3 coding sequence is TGTGCCAGCACATTGGAGGTGTACACTGAAGCTTTCTTT. It specifies CASTLEVYTEAFF.

This clone was detected a few times. The rearrangement links TRBV7-9 to TRBJ1-6; TRBD1 matches 9 bases. CDR3 size: 16 residues. Germline V gene sequence: CDR1 SEHNR, CDR2 FQNEAQ (reference sequence). Losses at the gene ends were 5 bases for V and 7 bases for J; bases not matched to a gene: 9. CDR3: CASSRTTGGPNSPLHF. CDR3 nucleotide sequence: TGTGCCAGCAGCCGAACGACAGGGGGACCAAATTCACCCCTCCACTTT.

This chain joins TRBV5-5 and TRBJ1-5, with 10 bases matching TRBD1. The V gene's germline CDR1 is SGHKS and CDR2 YYEKEE (reference sequence). The CDR3 spans 14 residues. After removal of 4 bases from V and 4 bases from J, the junction contained 2 bases not matched to a gene. The DNA for the CDR3 is TGTGCCAGCAGCACGGGACAGGGGAATCAGCCCCAGCATTTT. This gives the protein CASSTGQGNQPQHF.

The sample holds a few counts of this clone. The rearrangement joins TRBV7-9 to TRBJ1-1, with a weak D call TRBD1 (5 bases). CDR1 is SEHNR, CDR2 FQNEAQ, per germline (reference sequence). The ends were cut back, 0 bases at V and 5 bases at J, with 10 bases in the middle. CDR3 length: 14 residues. Here the CDR3 DNA reads TGTGCCAGCAGCTTAGCAGTCCGGACAACTGAAGCTTTCTTT. Amino acids: CASSLAVRTTEAFF. The full variable domain, rest sourced from reference TRBV7-9 and TRBJ1-1, is DTGVSQNPRHKITKRGQNVTFRCDPISEHNRLYWYRQTLGQGPEFLTYFQNEAQLEKSRLLSDRFSAERPKGSFSTLEIQRTEQGDSAMYLCASSLAVRTTEAFFGQGTRLTVV.

The J gene is TRBJ2-3, the V gene TRBV3-1 (or the pseudogene TRBV3-2), with D uncertain. CDR3 length equals 16 residues. The ends were cut back, 1 base at V and 4 bases at J, with 15 bases in the middle. Germline CDR1 LGHDT, CDR2 YNNKEL (reference sequence). CDR3 sequence: CASSQGAGRTSDTQYF. DNA of the CDR3: TGTGCCAGCAGCCAAGGGGCCGGCCGCACGTCAGATACGCAGTATTTT.

This chain joins TRBV13 and TRBJ2-7, with TRBD1 as a possible D gene (6 bases). CDR3 length: 16 residues. V was cut by 0 bases and J by 2 bases, with 14 bases left in between. Germline assignment: CDR1 PRHDT and CDR2 FYEKMQ (reference sequence). In DNA form, the CDR3 reads TGTGCCAGCAGCTTAGGCCCTGGACAGAACCCCTACGAGCAGTACTTC. Translated, it gives CASSLGPGQNPYEQYF.